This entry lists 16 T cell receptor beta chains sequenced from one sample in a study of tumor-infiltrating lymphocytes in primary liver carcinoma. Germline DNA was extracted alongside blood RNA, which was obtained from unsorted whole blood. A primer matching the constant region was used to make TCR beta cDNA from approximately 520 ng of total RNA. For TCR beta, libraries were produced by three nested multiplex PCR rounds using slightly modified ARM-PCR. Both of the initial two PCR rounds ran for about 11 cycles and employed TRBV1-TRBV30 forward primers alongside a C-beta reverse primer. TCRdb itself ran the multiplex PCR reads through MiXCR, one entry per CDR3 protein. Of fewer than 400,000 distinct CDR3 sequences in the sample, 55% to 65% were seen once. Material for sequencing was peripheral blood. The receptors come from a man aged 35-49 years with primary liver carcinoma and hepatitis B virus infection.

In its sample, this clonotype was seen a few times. CDR3 sequence reads: CARSFGSGSEQFF. The CDR3 coding sequence is TGTGCCAGAAGCTTTGGGAGCGGGAGTGAGCAGTTCTTC. The chain has TRBV5-3 and TRBJ2-1, with 8 positions matching TRBD2. TRBV5-3 is labeled an ORF, and its function is uncertain. J was trimmed by 9 bases and V by 2 bases; bases with no gene match: 4. The CDR3 loop spans 13 amino acids.

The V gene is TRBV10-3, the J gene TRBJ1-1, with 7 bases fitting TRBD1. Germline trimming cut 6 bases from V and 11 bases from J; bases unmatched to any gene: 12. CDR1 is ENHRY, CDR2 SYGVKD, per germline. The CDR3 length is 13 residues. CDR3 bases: TGTGCCATCAGCACTGGGACAGAGATTGACGCTTTCTTT. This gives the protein CAISTGTEIDAFF.

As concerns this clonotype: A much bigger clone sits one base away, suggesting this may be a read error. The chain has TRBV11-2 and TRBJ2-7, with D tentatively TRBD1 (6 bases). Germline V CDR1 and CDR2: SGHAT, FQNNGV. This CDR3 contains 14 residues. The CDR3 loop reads CASSLAQGPYELYF. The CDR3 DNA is TGTGCCAGCAGCTTAGCACAGGGACCCTACGAGCTGTACTTC.

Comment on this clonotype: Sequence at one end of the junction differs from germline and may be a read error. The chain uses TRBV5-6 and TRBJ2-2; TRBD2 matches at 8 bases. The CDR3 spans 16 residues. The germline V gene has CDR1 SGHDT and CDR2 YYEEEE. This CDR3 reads CASREGLATNSGELFF. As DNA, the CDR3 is TGTGCCAGCAGGGAAGGACTAGCTACGAACAGCGGGGAGCTGTTTTTT.

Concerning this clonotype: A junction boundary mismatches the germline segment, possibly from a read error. The CDR3 DNA follows: TGTGTCAGCAACTTGGGAGCTGGGAATGGTGAGCAGTTCTTC. It translates to CVSNLGAGNGEQFF. The chain has TRBV11-3 and TRBJ2-1; D might be TRBD2 (5 bases). CDR3 length: 14 residues. Germline V gene lookup returns CDR1 SGHNT and CDR2 YENEEA. The variable domain in full, completed from reference TRBV11-3 and TRBJ2-1, reads EAGVVQSPRYKIIEKKQPVAFWCNPISGHNTLYWYLQNLGQGPELLIRYENEEAVDDSQLPKDRFSAERLKGVDSTLKIQPAELGDSAVYLCVSNLGAGNGEQFFGPGTRLTVL.

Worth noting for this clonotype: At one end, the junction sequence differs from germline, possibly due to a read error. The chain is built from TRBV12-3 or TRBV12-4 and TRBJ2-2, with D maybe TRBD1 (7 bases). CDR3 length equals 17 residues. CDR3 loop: CASSLQGRPPNTGGLFF. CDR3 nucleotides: TGTGCCAGCAGTCTACAGGGGCGTCCTCCGAACACCGGGGGGCTGTTTTTT.

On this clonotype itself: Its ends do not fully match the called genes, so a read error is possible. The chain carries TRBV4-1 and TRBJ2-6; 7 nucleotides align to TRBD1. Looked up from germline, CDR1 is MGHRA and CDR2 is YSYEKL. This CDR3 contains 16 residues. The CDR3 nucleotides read TGCGCCAGCAGTCTCAACAGGGGCTCTAGGGCCAACGCCCTGACTTTC. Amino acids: CASSLNRGSRANALTF.

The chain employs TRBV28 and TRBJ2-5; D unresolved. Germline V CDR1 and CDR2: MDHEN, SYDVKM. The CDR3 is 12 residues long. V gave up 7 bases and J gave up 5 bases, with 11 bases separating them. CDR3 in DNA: TGTGCCAGCAATACATCGTCGGAGACCCAGTACTTC. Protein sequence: CASNTSSETQYF.

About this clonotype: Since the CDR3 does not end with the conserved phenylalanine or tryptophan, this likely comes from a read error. CDR3: CASSSRDRGYTL. In DNA, the CDR3 is TGTGCCAGCAGTTCGAGGGACAGGGGCTACACCTTA. The chain employs TRBV28 and TRBJ1-2, with TRBD1 matching 8 bases. Germline CDR1 reads MDHEN; CDR2 reads SYDVKM. Trimming removed 4 bases from V and 8 bases from J; junction bases left unmatched: 3. The CDR3 has 12 amino acids.

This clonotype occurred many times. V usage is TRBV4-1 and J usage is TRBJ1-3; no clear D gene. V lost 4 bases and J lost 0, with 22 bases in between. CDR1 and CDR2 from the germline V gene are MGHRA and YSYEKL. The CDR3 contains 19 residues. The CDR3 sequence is CASSPYVRVRILSGNTIYF. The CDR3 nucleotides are TGCGCCAGCAGCCCGTATGTCCGGGTCAGAATCCTCTCTGGAAACACCATATATTTT.

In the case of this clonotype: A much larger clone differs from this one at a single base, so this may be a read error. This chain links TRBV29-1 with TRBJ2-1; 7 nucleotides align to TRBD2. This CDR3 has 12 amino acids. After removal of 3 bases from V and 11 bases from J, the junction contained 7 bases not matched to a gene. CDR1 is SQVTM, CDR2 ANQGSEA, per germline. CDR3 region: CSVDSRTRKQFF. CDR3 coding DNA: TGCAGCGTTGACTCCAGGACTAGGAAGCAGTTCTTC.

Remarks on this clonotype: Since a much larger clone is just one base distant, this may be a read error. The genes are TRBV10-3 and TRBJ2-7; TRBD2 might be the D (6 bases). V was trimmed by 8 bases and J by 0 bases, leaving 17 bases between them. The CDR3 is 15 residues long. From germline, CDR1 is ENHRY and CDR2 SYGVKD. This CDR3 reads CAIGPAGPHSYEQYF. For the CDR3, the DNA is TGTGCCATCGGACCAGCGGGTCCTCACTCCTACGAGCAGTACTTC.

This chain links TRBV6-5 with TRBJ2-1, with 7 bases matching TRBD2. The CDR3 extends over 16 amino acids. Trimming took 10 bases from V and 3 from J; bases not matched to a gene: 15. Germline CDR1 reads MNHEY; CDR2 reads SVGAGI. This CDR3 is CAKRRGGSVLYNEQFF. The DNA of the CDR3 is TGTGCCAAGCGCCGCGGCGGGAGCGTACTCTACAATGAGCAGTTCTTC.

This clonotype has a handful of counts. The CDR3, as DNA: TGCGCCAGCAGCTGGGGGACGGAGCCCTACAATGAGCAGTTCTTC. It is translated as CASSWGTEPYNEQFF. The chain employs TRBV5-1 and TRBJ2-1; either TRBD1 or TRBD2 may supply D (5 bases each). The germline gives CDR1 SGHRS, CDR2 YFSETQ. CDR3 length: 15 residues. V lost 3 bases, J lost 2 bases, and 12 bases lay in between.

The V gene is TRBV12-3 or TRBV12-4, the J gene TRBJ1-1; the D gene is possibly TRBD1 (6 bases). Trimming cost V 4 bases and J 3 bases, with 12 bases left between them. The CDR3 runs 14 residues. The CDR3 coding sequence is TGTGCCAGCAGTTGGGACAACGATCACACTGAAGCTTTCTTT. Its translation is CASSWDNDHTEAFF.

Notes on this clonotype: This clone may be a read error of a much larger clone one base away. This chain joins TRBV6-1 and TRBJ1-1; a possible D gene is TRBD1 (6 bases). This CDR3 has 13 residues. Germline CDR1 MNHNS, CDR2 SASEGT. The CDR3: CATSTDSGTEAFF. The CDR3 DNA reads TGTGCCACCAGTACGGACAGTGGGACTGAAGCTTTCTTT.